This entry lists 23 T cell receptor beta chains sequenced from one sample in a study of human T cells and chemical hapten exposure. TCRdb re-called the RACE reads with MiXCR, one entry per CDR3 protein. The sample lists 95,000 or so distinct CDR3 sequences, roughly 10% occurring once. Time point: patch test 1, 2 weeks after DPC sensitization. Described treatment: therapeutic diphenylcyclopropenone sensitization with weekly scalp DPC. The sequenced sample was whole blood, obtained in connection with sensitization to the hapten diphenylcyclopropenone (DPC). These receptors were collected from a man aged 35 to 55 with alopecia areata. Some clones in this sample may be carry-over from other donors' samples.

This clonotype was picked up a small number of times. CDR3: CSVEPTSGSGGNEQFF. The CDR3 nucleotides read TGCAGCGTTGAACCAACTAGCGGGAGTGGCGGTAATGAGCAGTTCTTC. The V call is TRBV29-1, the J call TRBJ2-1; 11 positions agree with TRBD2. The CDR3 is 16 amino acids. In germline, CDR1 is SQVTM, CDR2 ANQGSEA. The trim removed 2 bases at V and 7 bases at J, leaving 10 bases unmatched.

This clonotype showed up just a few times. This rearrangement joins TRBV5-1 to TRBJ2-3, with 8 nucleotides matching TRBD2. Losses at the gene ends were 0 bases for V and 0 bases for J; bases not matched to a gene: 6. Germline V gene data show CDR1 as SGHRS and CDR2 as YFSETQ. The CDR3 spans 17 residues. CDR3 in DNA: TGCGCCAGCAGCTTGGGGAGATTAGCGGGAAGCACAGATACGCAGTATTTT. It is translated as CASSLGRLAGSTDTQYF.

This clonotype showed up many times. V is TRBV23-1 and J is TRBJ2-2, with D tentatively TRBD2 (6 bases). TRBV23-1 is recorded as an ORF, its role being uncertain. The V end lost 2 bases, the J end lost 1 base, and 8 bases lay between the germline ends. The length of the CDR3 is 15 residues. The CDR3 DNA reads TGCGCCAGCAGTCAAGCTAGCGAGAACACCGGGGAGCTGTTTTTT. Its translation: CASSQASENTGELFF.

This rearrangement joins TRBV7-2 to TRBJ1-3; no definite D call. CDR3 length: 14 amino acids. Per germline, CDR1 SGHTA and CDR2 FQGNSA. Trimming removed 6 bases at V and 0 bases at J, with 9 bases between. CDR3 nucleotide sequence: TGTGCCAGCAGGTTACAAGCCTCTGGAAACACCATATATTTT. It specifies CASRLQASGNTIYF.

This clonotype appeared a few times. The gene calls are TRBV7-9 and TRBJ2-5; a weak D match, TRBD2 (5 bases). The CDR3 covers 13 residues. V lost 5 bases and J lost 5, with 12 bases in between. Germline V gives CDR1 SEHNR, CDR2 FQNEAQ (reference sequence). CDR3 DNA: TGTGCCAGCAGCCCGGGGTGGGTGGAGACCCAGTACTTC. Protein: CASSPGWVETQYF.

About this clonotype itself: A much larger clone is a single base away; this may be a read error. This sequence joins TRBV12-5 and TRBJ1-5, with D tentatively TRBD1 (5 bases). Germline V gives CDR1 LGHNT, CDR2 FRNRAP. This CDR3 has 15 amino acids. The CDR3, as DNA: TGTGCTAGTGGTTTGGTGAAACAGGACAATCGGCCCCAGCATTTT. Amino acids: CASGLVKQDNRPQHF.

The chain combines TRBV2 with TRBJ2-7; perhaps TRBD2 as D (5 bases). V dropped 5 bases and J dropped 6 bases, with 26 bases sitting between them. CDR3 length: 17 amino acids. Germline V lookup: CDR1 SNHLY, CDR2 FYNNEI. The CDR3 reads CASSPQTEATSKVEQYV. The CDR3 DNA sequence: TGTGCCAGCAGTCCCCAGACCGAGGCTACTAGTAAGGTCGAGCAGTACGTC.

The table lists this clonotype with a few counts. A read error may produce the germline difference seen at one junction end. The CDR3 DNA reads TGTGCCAGCAACGTGGATACAGGGGCATACTCCTTC. It specifies CASNVDTGAYSF. J is TRBJ1-2 and V is TRBV7-9; the match to TRBD1 covers 7 bases. In germline, CDR1 is SEHNR, CDR2 FQNEAQ (reference sequence). The CDR3 loop spans 12 amino acids.

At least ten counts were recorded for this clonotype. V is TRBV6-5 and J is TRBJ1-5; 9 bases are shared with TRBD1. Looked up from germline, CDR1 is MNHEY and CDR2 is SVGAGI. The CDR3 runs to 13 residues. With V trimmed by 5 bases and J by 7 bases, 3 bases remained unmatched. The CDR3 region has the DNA TGTGCCAGCAGTCCGACAGGGGGACAGCCCCAGCATTTT. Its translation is CASSPTGGQPQHF.

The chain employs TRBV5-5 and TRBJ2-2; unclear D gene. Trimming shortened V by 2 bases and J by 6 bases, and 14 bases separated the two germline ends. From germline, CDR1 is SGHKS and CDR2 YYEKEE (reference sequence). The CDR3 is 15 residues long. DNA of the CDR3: TGTGCCAGCAGCTTAGTTCCCGACGGGTCCGGGGAGCTGTTTTTT. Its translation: CASSLVPDGSGELFF.

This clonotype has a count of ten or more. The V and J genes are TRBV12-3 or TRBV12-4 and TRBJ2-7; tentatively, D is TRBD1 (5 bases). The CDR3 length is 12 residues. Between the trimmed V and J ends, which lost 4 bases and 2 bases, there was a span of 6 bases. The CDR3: CASSSGTYEQYF. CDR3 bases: TGTGCCAGCAGTTCAGGGACCTACGAGCAGTACTTC.

In DNA form, the CDR3 reads TGTGCCTGGCGAATTTTTGCCAACTCCTACAATGAGCAGTTCTTC. This encodes CAWRIFANSYNEQFF. The chain has TRBV30 and TRBJ2-1; D uncertain. V lost 5 bases and J 0 bases, leaving 14 bases between the germline ends. CDR1 is GTSNPN, CDR2 SVGIG, per germline (reference sequence). This CDR3 has 15 amino acids.

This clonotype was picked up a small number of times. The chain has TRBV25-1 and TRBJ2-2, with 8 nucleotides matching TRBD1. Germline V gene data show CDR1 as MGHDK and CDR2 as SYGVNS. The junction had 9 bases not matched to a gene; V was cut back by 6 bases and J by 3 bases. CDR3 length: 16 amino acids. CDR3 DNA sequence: TGTGCCAGCAGGCCGGCTGACAGGGGTGACACCGGGGAGCTGTTTTTT. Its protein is CASRPADRGDTGELFF.

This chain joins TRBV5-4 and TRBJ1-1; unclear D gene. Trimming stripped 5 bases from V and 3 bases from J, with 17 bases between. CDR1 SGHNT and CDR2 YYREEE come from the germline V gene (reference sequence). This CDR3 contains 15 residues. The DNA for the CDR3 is TGTGCCAGCAGTCGTTATTCCGGCGTTGACACTGAAGCTTTCTTT. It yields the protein CASSRYSGVDTEAFF.

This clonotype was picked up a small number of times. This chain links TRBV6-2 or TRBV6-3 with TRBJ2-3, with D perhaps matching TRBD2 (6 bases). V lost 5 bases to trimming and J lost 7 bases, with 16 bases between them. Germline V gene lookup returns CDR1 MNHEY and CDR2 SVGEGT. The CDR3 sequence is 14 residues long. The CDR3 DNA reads TGTGCCAGCAGTCGGGACTCGGGTATGAATACGCAGTATTTT. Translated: CASSRDSGMNTQYF.

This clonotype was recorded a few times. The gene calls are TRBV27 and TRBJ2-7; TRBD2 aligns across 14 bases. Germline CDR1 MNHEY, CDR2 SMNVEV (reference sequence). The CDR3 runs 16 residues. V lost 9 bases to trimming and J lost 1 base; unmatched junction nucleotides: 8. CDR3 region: CARPGTSGSLSYEQYF. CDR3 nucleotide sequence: TGTGCCAGGCCCGGGACTAGCGGGAGTCTGTCCTACGAGCAGTACTTC.

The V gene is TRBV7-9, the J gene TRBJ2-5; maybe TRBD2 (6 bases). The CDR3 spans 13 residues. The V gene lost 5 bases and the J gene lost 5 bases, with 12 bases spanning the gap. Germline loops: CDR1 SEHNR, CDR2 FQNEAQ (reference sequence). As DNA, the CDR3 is TGTGCCAGCAGCCTCACTCGGGGGGAGACCCAGTACTTC. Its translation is CASSLTRGETQYF.

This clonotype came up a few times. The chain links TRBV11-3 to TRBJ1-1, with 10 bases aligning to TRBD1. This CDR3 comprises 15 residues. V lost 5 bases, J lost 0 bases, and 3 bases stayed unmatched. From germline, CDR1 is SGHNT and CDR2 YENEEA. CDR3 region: CASSPGTGVNTEAFF. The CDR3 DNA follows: TGTGCCAGCAGCCCGGGGACAGGGGTGAACACTGAAGCTTTCTTT. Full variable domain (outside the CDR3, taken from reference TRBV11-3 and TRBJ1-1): EAGVVQSPRYKIIEKKQPVAFWCNPISGHNTLYWYLQNLGQGPELLIRYENEEAVDDSQLPKDRFSAERLKGVDSTLKIQPAELGDSAVYLCASSPGTGVNTEAFFGQGTRLTVV.

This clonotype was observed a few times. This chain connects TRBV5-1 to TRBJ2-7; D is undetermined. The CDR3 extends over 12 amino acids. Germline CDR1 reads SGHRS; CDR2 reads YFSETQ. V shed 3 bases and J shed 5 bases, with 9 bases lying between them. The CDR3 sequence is CASSSNYDEQYF. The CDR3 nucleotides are TGCGCCAGCAGCTCCAATTACGACGAGCAGTACTTC.

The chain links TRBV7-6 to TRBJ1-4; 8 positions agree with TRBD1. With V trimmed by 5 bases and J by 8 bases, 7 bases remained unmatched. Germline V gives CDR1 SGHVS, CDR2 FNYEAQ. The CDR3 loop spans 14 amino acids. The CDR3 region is CASSPDRAREKLFF. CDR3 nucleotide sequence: TGTGCCAGCAGCCCGGACAGGGCGAGGGAAAAACTGTTTTTT.

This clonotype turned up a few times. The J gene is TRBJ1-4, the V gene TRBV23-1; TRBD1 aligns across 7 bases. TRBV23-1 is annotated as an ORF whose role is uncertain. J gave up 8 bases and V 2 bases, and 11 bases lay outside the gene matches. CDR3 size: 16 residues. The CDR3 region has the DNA TGCGCCAGCAGTCAAGCAGGCAGGGGGTTGGGGGAAAAACTGTTTTTT. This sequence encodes CASSQAGRGLGEKLFF.

The chain's CDR3 is CASTPGPTNYGYTF. The CDR3 DNA is TGTGCCAGCACTCCGGGACCGACTAACTATGGCTACACCTTC. This chain links TRBV12-3 or TRBV12-4 with TRBJ1-2; maybe TRBD1 (5 bases). This CDR3 contains 14 residues. Trimming cost V 7 bases and J 0 bases, with 12 bases left between them.

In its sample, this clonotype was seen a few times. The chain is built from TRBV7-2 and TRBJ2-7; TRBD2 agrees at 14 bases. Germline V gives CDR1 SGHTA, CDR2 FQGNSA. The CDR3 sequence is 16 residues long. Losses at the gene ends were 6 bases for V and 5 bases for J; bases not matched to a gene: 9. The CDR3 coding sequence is TGTGCCAGCAGGGGGACTAGCGGGGGCCTGGTGGACGAGCAGTACTTC. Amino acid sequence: CASRGTSGGLVDEQYF.